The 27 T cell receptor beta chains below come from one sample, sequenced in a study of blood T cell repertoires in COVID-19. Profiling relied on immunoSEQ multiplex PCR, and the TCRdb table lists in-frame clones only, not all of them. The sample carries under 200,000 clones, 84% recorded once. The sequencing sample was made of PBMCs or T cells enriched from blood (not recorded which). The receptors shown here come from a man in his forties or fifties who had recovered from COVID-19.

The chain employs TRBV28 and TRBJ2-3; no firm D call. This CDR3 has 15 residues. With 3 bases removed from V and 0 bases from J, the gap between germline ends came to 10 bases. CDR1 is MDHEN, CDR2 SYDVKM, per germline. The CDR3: CASSFAGPSTDTQYF. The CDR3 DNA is TGTGCCAGCAGTTTTGCAGGCCCTAGCACAGATACGCAGTATTTT.

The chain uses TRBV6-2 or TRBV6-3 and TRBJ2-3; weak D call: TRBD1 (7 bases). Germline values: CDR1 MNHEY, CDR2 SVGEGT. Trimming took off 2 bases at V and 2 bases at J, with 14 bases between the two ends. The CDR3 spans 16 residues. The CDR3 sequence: CASSYLGRGDTDTQYF. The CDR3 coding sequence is TGTGCCAGCAGTTACCTGGGCAGGGGGGACACAGATACGCAGTATTTT.

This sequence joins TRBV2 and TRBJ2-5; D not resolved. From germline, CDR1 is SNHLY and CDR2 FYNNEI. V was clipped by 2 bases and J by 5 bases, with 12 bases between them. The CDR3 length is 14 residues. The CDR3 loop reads CASSEISLRETQYF. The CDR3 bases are TGTGCCAGCAGTGAAATTTCCTTACGGGAGACCCAGTACTTC. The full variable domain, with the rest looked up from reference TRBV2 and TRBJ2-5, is EPEVTQTPSHQVTQMGQEVILRCVPISNHLYFYWYRQILGQKVEFLVSFYNNEISEKSEIFDDQFSVERPDGSNFTLKIRSTKLEDSAMYFCASSEISLRETQYFGPGTRLLVL.

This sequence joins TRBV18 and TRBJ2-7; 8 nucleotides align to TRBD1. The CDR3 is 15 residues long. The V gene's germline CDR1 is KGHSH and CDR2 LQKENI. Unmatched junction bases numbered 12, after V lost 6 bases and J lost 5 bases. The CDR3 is CASSGPGQGLNEQYF. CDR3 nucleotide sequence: TGTGCCAGCTCTGGCCCAGGACAGGGTCTTAACGAGCAGTACTTC.

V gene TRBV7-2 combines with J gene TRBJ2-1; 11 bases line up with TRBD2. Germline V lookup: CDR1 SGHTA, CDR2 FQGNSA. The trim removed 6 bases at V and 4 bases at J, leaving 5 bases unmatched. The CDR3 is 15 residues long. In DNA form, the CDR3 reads TGTGCCAGCAGACAAACTAGCGGGGGTTACAATGAGCAGTTCTTC. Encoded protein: CASRQTSGGYNEQFF.

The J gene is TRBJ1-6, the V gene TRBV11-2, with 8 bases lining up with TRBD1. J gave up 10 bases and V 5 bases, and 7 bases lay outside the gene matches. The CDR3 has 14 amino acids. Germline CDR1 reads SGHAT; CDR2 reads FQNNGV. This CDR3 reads CASSPGTGASPLHF. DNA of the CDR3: TGTGCCAGCAGCCCTGGGACAGGAGCCTCACCCCTCCACTTT.

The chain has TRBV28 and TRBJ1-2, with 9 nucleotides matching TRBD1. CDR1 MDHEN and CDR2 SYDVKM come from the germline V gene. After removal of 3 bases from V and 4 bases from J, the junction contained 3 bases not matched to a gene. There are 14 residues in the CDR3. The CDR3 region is CASSLGQGRYGYTF. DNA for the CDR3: TGTGCCAGCAGTTTGGGACAGGGTCGCTATGGCTACACCTTC.

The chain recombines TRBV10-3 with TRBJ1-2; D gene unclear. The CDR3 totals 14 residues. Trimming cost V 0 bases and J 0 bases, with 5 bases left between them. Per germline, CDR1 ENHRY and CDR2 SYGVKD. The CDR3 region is CAISESETNYGYTF. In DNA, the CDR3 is TGTGCCATCAGTGAGTCGGAGACTAACTATGGCTACACCTTC.

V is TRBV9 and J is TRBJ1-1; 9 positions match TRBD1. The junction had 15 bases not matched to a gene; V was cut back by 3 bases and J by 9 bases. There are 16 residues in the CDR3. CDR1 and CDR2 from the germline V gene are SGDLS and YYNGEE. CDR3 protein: CASSDLSTGGKFKAFF. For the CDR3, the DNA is TGTGCCAGCAGCGACCTCTCAACAGGGGGCAAATTTAAAGCTTTCTTT.

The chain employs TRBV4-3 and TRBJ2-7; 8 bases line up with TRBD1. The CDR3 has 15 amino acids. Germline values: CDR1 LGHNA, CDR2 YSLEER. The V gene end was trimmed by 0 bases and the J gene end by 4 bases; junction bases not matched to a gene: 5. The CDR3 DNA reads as TGCGCCAGCAGCCAAGAACGGACAGGGAGGTACGAGCAGTACTTC. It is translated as CASSQERTGRYEQYF.

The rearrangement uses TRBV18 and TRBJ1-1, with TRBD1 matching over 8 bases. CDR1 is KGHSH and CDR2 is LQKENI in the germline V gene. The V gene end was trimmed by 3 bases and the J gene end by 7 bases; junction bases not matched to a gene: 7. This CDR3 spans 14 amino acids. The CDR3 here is CASSPAQGANEAFF. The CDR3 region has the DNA TGTGCCAGCTCACCGGCGCAGGGGGCAAATGAAGCTTTCTTT.

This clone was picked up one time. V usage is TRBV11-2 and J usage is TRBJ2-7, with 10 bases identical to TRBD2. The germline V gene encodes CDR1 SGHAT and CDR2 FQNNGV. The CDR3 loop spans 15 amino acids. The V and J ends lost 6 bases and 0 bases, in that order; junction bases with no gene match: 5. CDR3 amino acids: CASSPAGGSSYEQYF. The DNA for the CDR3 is TGTGCCAGCAGTCCAGCGGGGGGGAGCTCCTACGAGCAGTACTTC. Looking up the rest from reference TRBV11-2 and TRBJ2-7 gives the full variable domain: EAGVAQSPRYKIIEKRQSVAFWCNPISGHATLYWYQQILGQGPKLLIQFQNNGVVDDSQLPKDRFSAERLKGVDSTLKIQPAKLEDSAVYLCASSPAGGSSYEQYFGPGTRLTVT.

CDR3 nucleotides: TGTGCCAGCAGCCAGGGACTATTACCTTTTTACAATGAGCAGTTCTTC. Its translation: CASSQGLLPFYNEQFF. The chain uses TRBV3-1 (or the pseudogene TRBV3-2) and TRBJ2-1; 7 bases line up with TRBD2. After removal of 3 bases from V and 4 bases from J, the junction contained 9 bases not matched to a gene. Germline V gene data show CDR1 as LGHDT and CDR2 as YNNKEL (reference sequence). CDR3 size: 16 residues.

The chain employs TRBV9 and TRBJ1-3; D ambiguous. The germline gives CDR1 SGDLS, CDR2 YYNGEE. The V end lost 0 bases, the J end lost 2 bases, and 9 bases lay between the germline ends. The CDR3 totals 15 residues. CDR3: CASSVGQSAGNTIYF. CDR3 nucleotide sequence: TGTGCCAGCAGCGTAGGGCAGTCTGCTGGAAACACCATATATTTT.

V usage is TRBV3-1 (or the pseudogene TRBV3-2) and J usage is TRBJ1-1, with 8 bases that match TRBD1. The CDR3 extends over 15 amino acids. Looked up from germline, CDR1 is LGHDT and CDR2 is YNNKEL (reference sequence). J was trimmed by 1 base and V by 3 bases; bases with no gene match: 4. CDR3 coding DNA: TGTGCCAGCAGCCATATAGACAGGGGGAACACTGAAGCTTTCTTT. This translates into CASSHIDRGNTEAFF.

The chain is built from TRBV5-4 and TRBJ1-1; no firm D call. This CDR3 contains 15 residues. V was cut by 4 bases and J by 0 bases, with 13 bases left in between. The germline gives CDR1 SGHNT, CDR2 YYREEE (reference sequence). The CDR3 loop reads CASSRPGGMNTEAFF. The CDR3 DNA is TGTGCCAGCAGCAGGCCGGGAGGGATGAACACTGAAGCTTTCTTT.

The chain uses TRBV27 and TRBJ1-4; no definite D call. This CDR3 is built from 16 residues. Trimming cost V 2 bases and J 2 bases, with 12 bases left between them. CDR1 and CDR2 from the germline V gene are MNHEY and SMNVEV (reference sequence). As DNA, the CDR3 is TGTGCCAGCAGTTTAGATGGCAGGTGGACTAATGAAAAACTGTTTTTT. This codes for CASSLDGRWTNEKLFF.

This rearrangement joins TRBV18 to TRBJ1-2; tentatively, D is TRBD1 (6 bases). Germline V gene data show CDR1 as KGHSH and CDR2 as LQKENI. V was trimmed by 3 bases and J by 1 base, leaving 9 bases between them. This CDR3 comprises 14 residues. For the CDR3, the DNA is TGTGCCAGCTCACCGTCGGACAGTAACTATGGCTACACCTTC. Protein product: CASSPSDSNYGYTF.

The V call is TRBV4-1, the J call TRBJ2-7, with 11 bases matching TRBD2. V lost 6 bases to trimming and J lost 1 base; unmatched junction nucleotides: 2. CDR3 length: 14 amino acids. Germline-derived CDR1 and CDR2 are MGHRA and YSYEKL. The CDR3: CASSLAGGSYEQYF. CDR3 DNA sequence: TGCGCCAGCAGTTTAGCGGGGGGGTCCTACGAGCAGTACTTC.

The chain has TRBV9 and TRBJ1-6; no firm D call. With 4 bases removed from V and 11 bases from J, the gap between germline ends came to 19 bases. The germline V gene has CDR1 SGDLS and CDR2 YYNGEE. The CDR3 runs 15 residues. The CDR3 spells CASSPSPGSRTPLHF. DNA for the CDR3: TGTGCCAGCAGCCCCTCCCCGGGGTCTCGGACACCCCTCCACTTT.

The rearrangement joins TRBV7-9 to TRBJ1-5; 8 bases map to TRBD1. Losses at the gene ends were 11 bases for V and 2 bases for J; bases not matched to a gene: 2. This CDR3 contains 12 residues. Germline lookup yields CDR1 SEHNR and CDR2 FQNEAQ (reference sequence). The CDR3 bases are TGTGCCTGGGGACAGGGCAATCAGCCCCAGCATTTT. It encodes CAWGQGNQPQHF.

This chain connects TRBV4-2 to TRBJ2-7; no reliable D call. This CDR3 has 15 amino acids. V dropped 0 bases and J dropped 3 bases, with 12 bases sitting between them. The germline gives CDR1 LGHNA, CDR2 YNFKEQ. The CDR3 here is CASSQDSQRIYEQYF. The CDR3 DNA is TGTGCCAGCAGCCAAGATAGTCAGAGGATCTACGAGCAGTACTTC.

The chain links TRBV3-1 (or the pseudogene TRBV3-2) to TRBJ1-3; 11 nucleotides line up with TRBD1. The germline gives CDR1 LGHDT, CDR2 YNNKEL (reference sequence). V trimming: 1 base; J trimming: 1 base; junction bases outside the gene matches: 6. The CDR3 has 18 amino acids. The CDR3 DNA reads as TGTGCCAGCAGCCAAGGGACAGGGGGCAAAAAATCTGGAAACACCATATATTTT. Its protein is CASSQGTGGKKSGNTIYF.

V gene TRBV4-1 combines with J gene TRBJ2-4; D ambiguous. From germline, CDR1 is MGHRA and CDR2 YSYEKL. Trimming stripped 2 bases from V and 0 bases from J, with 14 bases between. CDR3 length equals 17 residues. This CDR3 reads CASSQSLNTVAKNIQYF. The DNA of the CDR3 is TGCGCCAGCAGCCAATCCCTAAATACAGTAGCCAAAAACATTCAGTACTTC.

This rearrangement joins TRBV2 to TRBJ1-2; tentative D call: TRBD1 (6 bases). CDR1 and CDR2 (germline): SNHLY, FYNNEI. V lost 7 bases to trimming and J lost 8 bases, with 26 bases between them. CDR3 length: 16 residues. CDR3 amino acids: CASTAGVGQGGFGYTF. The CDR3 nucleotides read TGTGCCAGCACCGCAGGGGTAGGGCAGGGTGGGTTCGGCTACACCTTC.

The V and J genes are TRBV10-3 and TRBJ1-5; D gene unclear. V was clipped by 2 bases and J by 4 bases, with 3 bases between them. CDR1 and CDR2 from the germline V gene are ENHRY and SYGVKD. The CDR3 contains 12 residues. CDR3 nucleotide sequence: TGTGCCATCAGTGAGGAGAATCAGCCCCAGCATTTT. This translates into CAISEENQPQHF.

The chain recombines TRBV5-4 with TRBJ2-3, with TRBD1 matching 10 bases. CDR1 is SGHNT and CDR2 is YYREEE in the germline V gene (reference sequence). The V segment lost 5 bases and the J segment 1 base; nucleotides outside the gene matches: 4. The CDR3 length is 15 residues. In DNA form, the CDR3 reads TGTGCCAGCAGAAGGGGGACAGGGGGCACAGATACGCAGTATTTT. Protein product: CASRRGTGGTDTQYF.